Listed below are T cell receptor beta chains from one sample, sequenced in a study of shared clonotypes between healthy human individuals. Sequencing used immunoSEQ multiplex PCR; TCRdb keeps in-frame clones, though not all of them. The table includes roughly 170,000 clones, approximately 70% detected once. The specimen was memory CD4+ T cells sorted from blood. These receptors originate from a man aged 25-40 years in good health. Each CDR3 is given with its conserved first and last residue. A D gene is named only where the DNA matches it firmly. Where a row states a size, it is once, few, many or the class of an expanded clone; other rows omit it.

abundance	v_gene	d_gene	j_gene	CDR3aa	CDR3nt
-	TRBV7-2	-	TRBJ2-3	CASSLGAPSTDTQYF	TGTGCCAGCAGTTTAGGGGCCCCCAGCACAGATACGCAGTATTTT
few	TRBV4-1	-	TRBJ2-7	CASSHQGLAVPYEQYF	TGCGCCAGCAGCCACCAGGGGCTAGCGGTGCCCTACGAGCAGTACTTC
-	TRBV18	-	TRBJ2-1	CASSPPYTRDHEQFF	TGTGCCAGCTCACCACCGTACACGCGGGATCATGAGCAGTTCTTC
once	TRBV29-1	-	TRBJ1-1	CSVEDGDREAFF	TGCAGCGTTGAAGATGGCGACAGGGAAGCTTTCTTT
few	TRBV7-8	-	TRBJ1-5	CASSFRRDGDQPQHF	TGTGCCAGCAGCTTCAGACGGGACGGAGATCAGCCCCAGCATTTT
-	TRBV4-2	-	TRBJ2-3	CASSQELALLDTQYF	TGTGCCAGCAGCCAAGAACTAGCACTTTTGGATACGCAGTATTTT
-	TRBV20-1	-	TRBJ2-5	CSAPLQETQYF	TGCAGTGCTCCTCTACAAGAGACCCAGTACTTC
once	TRBV6-6	TRBD2	TRBJ2-7	CASSYSALAGYEQYF	TGTGCCAGCAGTTACTCGGCACTAGCGGGATACGAGCAGTACTTC
-	TRBV2	-	TRBJ2-1	CASSAYAEQFF	TGTGCCAGCAGTGCTTATGCTGAGCAGTTCTTC
few	TRBV10-2	TRBD2	TRBJ2-1	CASSERAGGPREQFF	TGCGCCAGCAGTGAGAGAGCGGGAGGGCCTCGTGAGCAGTTCTTC
-	TRBV18	TRBD2	TRBJ2-3	CASSPTSGRKADTQYF	TGTGCCAGCTCACCAACTAGCGGGAGGAAAGCAGATACGCAGTATTTT
once	TRBV5-1	-	TRBJ1-4	CASSSGAGLDEKLFF	TGCGCCAGCAGCTCAGGTGCGGGGCTAGATGAAAAACTGTTTTTT
-	TRBV29-1	-	TRBJ1-2	CSVERGSNGYTF	TGCAGCGTGGAAAGGGGGAGTAATGGCTACACCTTC
-	TRBV11-3	-	TRBJ2-3	CASSLDKNTQYF	TGTGCCAGCAGCTTGGACAAGAATACGCAGTATTTT
-	TRBV7-1	TRBD1	TRBJ2-7	CASSFSRGSNEQYF	TGTGCCAGCAGCTTCTCCAGGGGGTCGAACGAGCAGTACTTC
-	TRBV9	-	TRBJ2-5	CASSVGVGRGQETQYF	TGTGCCAGCAGCGTAGGGGTGGGCAGGGGCCAAGAGACCCAGTACTTC
-	TRBV5-4	-	TRBJ2-3	CASSYQRNTQYF	TGTGCCAGCAGCTATCAACGCAATACGCAGTATTTT
-	TRBV5-1	TRBD2	TRBJ2-7	CASSPSGRNYEQYF	TGCGCCAGCAGCCCTAGCGGGAGGAACTACGAGCAGTACTTC
-	TRBV30	-	TRBJ1-5	CAWSGVNQPQHF	TGTGCCTGGTCCGGGGTTAATCAGCCCCAGCATTTT
once	TRBV10-3	-	TRBJ1-3	CAISESQPSGNTIYF	TGTGCCATCAGTGAGAGCCAGCCCTCTGGAAACACCATATATTTT
-	TRBV30	-	TRBJ1-1	CAWSPGTVTGNTEAFF	TGTGCCTGGAGCCCGGGGACGGTGACAGGGAACACTGAAGCTTTCTTT
many	TRBV5-6	-	TRBJ2-7	CASSFKRTHEQYF	TGTGCCAGCAGCTTCAAGCGGACCCACGAGCAGTACTTC
-	TRBV4-3	TRBD2	TRBJ2-1	CASSPGGVGNEQFF	TGCGCCAGCAGCCCCGGGGGGGTAGGCAATGAGCAGTTCTTC
-	TRBV13	-	TRBJ1-3	CASSPLGGEGGNTIYF	TGTGCCAGCAGCCCCCTAGGGGGAGAGGGGGGAAACACCATATATTTT
-	TRBV5-1	-	TRBJ2-5	CASSLVGEETQYF	TGCGCCAGCAGCTTGGTGGGTGAAGAGACCCAGTACTTC
-	TRBV7-2	TRBD2	TRBJ2-7	CASSLVARTSGIYEQYF	TGTGCCAGCAGCTTAGTCGCCAGGACTAGCGGGATCTACGAGCAGTACTTC